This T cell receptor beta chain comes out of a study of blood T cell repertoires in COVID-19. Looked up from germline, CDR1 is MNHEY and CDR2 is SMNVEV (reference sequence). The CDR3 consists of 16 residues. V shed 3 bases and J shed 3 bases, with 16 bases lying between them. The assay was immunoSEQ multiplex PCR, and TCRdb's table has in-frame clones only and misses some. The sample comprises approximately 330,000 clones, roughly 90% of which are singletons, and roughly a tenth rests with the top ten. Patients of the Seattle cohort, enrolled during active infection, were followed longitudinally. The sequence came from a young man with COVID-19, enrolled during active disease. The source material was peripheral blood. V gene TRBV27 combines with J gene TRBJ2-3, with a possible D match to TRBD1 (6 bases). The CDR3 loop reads CASSFQGRAGTDTQYF. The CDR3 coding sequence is TGTGCCAGCAGTTTCCAGGGGCGAGCTGGTACAGATACGCAGTATTTT.